This T cell receptor beta chain was observed in a study of shared clonotypes between healthy human individuals. To note about this clone: What it binds is unknown.

The data were produced by immunoSEQ multiplex PCR, yet TCRdb's version contains in-frame clones alone and is incomplete. The sample holds around 1.6 million clones, about 98% seen once. The V and J ends lost 4 bases and 0 bases, in that order; junction bases with no gene match: 4. The germline V gene encodes CDR1 SGHTA and CDR2 FQGNSA. The CDR3 contains 16 residues. Division of CD4+ cells produced a CD45RA+ naive subset and a CD45RA-negative memory subset. Study-level findings and limits: Compared with memory subsets, naive subsets generally had larger estimated richness. The four-donor shared clonotypes exceeded non-shared clonotypes in generation probability, with non-shared ones scoring lower. Specimens sampled were limited to blood, with tissue repertoires likely differing.

This sequence joins TRBV7-2 and TRBJ2-2, with 8 bases lining up with TRBD1. What was sequenced was naive CD4+ T cells sorted from blood. Described subset: CD45RA+ positively selected. The receptor's source is a man aged 25 to 40 in good health. The DNA of the CDR3 is TGTGCCAGCAGCTCTCCGGGACAGGCGAACACCGGGGAGCTGTTTTTT. Translated: CASSSPGQANTGELFF.